The clone carrying this T cell receptor beta chain was seen many times. What it binds is unknown. This sample was included in a study of early T cells in non-severe SARS-CoV-2 infection. Study-wide background: Sequenced bulk RNA came from whole blood that was unsorted, and chains were unpaired.

Overall study results and limits: Comparison of clonotypes with VDJdb favored anti-spike CD8 responses while missing private and CD4 specificities.

Unique molecular identifiers were affixed to single, distinct cDNA molecules. TCRdb recomputed calls from the 5' RACE reads with MiXCR, one row per CDR3 protein. The sample holds roughly 60,000 distinct CDR3 sequences; around 6.6% are singletons and the top ten take 5.8%. CDR1 is ENHRY and CDR2 is SYGVKD in the germline V gene. The CDR3 sequence is 14 residues long. V was shortened by 0 bases and J by 3 bases, with 8 bases between the two germline ends. The receptor's source is an adult who was a healthcare worker with PCR-confirmed SARS-CoV-2 infection or an uninfected control (not recorded which). The chain combines TRBV10-3 with TRBJ1-1; the D gene is possibly TRBD1 (6 bases). The sample in question was whole blood, obtained at baseline. The CDR3 sequence: CAISESDSHTEAFF. DNA for the CDR3: TGTGCCATCAGTGAGTCGGACAGTCACACTGAAGCTTTCTTT.